A single TCR beta chain is shown here with its context. This specimen comes from a study of control samples from healthy donors and cancer patients. The table came from immunoSEQ multiplex PCR; TCRdb's copy has only in-frame clones and leaves some out. Its listing shows about 190,000 clones. This receptor was taken from a woman in her twenties or thirties in good health. What was sequenced was blood.

For the CDR3, the DNA is TGTGCCAGCAGTCCCTCGGCCTTGTTTAGTAGCAATCAGCCCCAGCATTTT. Amino acids: CASSPSALFSSNQPQHF. This chain joins TRBV28 and TRBJ1-5; no reliable D call. The CDR3 consists of 17 residues. Germline values: CDR1 MDHEN, CDR2 SYDVKM. The V end was cut by 5 bases, the J end by 0 bases, with 17 bases between.